This T cell receptor (beta chain) was recorded in a study of graft-versus-host responses after intestinal transplantation. Study information: Recipients underwent multivisceral, liver-intestinal, or isolated intestinal transplants. Findings and caveats of the study: GvH clones were identified in recipient marrow, with some first appearing in ileum or blood.

Sequencing was performed with immunoSEQ multiplex PCR; in TCRdb, only in-frame clones are kept and a portion is missing. The data contain around 21,000 clones, about 45% of them singletons. Plating of 200,000 CFSE-labeled responder cells was done together with 200,000 irradiated, violet-dye-labeled stimulator cells. Sorted after the reaction were proliferating CFSE-low CD3+CD4+ and CD3+CD8+ responders. CDR3 size: 17 residues. The ends lost 5 bases at V and 0 bases at J; junction bases unmatched: 7. Germline-derived CDR1 and CDR2 are LNHNV and YYDKDF (reference sequence). The sample consisted of alloreactive CD8+ T cells from a mixed lymphocyte reaction culture, taken before transplantation. The subset was: CFSE-low proliferating T cells sorted from approximately six-day pre-transplant mixed lymphocyte reaction (GvH or HvG direction). The V gene is TRBV15, the J gene TRBJ1-4, with TRBD1 matching over 9 bases. This clonotype was sampled from a human patient who was an organ donor for intestinal transplantation. The chain's CDR3 is CATSGRQGEATNEKLFF. Written as DNA, the CDR3 is TGTGCCACCAGCGGGCGACAGGGGGAGGCAACTAATGAAAAACTGTTTTTT. The whole variable domain, filled in from reference TRBV15 and TRBJ1-4, reads DAMVIQNPRYQVTQFGKPVTLSCSQTLNHNVMYWYQQKSSQAPKLLFHYYDKDFNNEADTPDNFQSRRPNTSFCFLDIRSPGLGDTAMYLCATSGRQGEATNEKLFFGSGTQLSVL.